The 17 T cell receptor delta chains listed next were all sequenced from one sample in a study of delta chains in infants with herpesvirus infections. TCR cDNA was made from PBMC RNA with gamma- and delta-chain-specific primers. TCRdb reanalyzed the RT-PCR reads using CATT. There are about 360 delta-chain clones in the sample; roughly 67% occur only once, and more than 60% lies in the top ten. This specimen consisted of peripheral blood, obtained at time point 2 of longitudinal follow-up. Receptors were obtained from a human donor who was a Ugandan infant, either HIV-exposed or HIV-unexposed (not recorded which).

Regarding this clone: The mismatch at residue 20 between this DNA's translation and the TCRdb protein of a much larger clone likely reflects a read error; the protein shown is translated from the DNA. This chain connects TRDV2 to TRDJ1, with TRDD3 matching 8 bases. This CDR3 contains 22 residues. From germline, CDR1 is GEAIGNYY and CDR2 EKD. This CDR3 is CACEIERYWGASIRRFTDKRIF. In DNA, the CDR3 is TGTGCCTGTGAGATTGAACGTTACTGGGGGGCCAGCATAAGGAGGTTCACCGATAAACGCATCTTT.

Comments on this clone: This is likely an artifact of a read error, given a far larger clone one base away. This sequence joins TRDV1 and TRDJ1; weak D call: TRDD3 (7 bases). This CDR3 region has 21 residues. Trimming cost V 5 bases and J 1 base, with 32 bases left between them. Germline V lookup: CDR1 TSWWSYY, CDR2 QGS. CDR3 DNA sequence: TGTGCTCTTGGGTCAAGCCTTCCGAACCTGCTGGGGATAGGGGTCACCGATAAACTCATCTTT. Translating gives CALGSSLPNLLGIGVTDKLIF.

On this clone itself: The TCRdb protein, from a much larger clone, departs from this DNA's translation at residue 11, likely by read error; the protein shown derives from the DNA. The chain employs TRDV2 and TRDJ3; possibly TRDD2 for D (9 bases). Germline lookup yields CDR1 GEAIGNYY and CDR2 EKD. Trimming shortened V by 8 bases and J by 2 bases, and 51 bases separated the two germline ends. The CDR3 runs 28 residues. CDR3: CASRPSYEFARGYRARERGAWDTRQMFF. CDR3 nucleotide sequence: TGTGCCTCCCGGCCTTCCTACGAGTTCGCTAGGGGATACCGAGCTCGAGAGAGGGGGGCCTGGGACACCCGACAGATGTTTTTC.

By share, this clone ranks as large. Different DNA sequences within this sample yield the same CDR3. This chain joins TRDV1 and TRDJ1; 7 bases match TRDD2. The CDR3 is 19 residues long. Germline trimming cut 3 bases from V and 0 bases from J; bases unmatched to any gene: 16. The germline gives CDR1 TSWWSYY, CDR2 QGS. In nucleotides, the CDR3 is TGTGCTCTTGGGGAGCTTTCCTACCAGTCTGGTATGTACACCGATAAACTCATCTTT. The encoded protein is CALGELSYQSGMYTDKLIF.

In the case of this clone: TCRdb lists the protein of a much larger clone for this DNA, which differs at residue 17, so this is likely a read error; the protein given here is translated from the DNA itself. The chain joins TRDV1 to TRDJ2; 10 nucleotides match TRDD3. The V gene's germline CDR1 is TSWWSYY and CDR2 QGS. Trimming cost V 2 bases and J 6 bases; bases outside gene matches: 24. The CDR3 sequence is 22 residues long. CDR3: CALGEGESYWWGIQWGAAQLFF. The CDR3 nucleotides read TGTGCTCTTGGGGAAGGAGAATCCTACTGGTGGGGGATACAGTGGGGGGCAGCACAACTCTTCTTT.

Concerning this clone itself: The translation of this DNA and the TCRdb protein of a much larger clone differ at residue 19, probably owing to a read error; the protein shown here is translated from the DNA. CDR3 sequence: CASRPSYEFAGGYRARERRAWDTRQMFF. The CDR3 DNA reads as TGTGCCTCCCGGCCTTCCTACGAGTTCGCTGGGGGATACCGAGCTCGAGAGAGGCGGGCCTGGGACACCCGACAGATGTTTTTC. The rearrangement links TRDV2 to TRDJ3; TRDD3 matches at 11 bases. V was clipped by 8 bases and J by 2 bases; unmatched bases: 40. Germline V gives CDR1 GEAIGNYY, CDR2 EKD. This CDR3 has 28 residues.

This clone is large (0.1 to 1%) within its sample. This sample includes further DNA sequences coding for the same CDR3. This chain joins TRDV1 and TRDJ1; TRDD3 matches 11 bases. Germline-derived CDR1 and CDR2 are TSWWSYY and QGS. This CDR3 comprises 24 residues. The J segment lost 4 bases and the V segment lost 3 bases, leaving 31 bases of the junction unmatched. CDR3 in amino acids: CALGDQLSSKPGWGIRLPFDKLIF. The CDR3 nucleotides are TGTGCTCTTGGGGACCAACTCTCCTCTAAACCAGGGTGGGGGATACGCCTGCCTTTCGATAAACTCATCTTT.

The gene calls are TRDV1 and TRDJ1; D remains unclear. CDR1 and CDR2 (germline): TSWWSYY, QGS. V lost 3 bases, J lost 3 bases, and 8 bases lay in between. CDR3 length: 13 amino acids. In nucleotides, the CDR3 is TGTGCTCTTGGGGACTTCTTAGCCGATAAACTCATCTTT. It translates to CALGDFLADKLIF.

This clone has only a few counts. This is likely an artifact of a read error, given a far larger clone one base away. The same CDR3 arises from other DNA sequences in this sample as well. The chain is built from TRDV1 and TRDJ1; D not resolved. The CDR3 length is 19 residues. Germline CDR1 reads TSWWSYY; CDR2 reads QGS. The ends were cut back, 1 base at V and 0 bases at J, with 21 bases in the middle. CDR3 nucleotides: TGTGCTCTTGGGGAACAGAACCCCGGTTGGGCCCCGTACACCGATAAACTCATCTTT. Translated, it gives CALGEQNPGWAPYTDKLIF.

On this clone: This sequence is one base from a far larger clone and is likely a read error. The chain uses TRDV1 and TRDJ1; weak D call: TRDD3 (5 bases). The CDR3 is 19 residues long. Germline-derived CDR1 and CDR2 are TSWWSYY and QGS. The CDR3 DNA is TGTGCTCTTGGGGAACAGAACCCCGGCTGGGCCCCGTACACCGAGAAACTCATCTTT. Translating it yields CALGEQNPGWAPYTEKLIF.

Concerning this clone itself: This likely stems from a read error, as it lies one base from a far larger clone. The DNA of the CDR3 is TGTGCCTGTGACACCGTAGAGGTTTCTGGGGGCCGTTCCTGGGACACCCAACAGATGTTTTTC. Protein: CACDTVEVSGGRSWDTQQMFF. The rearrangement uses TRDV2 and TRDJ3, with 7 positions matching TRDD3. The CDR3 consists of 21 residues. Germline assignment: CDR1 GEAIGNYY and CDR2 EKD.

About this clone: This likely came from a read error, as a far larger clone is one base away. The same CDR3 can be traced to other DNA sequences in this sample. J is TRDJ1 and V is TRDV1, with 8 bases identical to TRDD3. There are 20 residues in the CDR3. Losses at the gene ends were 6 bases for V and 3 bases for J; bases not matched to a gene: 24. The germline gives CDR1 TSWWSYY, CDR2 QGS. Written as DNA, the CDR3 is TGTGCTCTTGGATTCCCTACTGGGGGCCCCTCCTTATTGAGCCCCGATAAACTCATCTTT. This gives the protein CALGFPTGGPSLLSPDKLIF.

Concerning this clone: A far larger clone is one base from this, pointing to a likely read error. The CDR3 loop reads CALGELSYQSGMYTDKIIF. In DNA form, the CDR3 reads TGTGCTCTTGGGGAGCTTTCCTACCAGTCTGGTATGTACACCGATAAAATCATCTTT. The chain recombines TRDV1 with TRDJ1; 7 bases fit TRDD2. CDR3 size: 19 residues. Germline CDR1 reads TSWWSYY; CDR2 reads QGS.

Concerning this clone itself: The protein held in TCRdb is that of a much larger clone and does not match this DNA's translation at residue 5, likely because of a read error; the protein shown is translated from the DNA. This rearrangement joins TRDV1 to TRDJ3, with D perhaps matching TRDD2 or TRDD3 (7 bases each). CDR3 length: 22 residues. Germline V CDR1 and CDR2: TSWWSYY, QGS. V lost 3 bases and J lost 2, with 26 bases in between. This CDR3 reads CALGDRSSYGKGDPWDTRQMFF. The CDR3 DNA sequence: TGTGCTCTTGGGGATCGGTCTTCCTATGGCAAGGGGGATCCCTGGGACACCCGACAGATGTTTTTC.

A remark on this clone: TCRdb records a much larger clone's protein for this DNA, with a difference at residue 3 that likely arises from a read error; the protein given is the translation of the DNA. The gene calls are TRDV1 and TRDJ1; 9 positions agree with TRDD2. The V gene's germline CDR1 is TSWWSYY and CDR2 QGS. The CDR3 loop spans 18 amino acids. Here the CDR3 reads CAPGPSYKVGDHTDKLIF. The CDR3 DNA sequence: TGTGCTCCTGGGCCTTCCTACAAGGTTGGGGATCACACCGATAAACTCATCTTT.

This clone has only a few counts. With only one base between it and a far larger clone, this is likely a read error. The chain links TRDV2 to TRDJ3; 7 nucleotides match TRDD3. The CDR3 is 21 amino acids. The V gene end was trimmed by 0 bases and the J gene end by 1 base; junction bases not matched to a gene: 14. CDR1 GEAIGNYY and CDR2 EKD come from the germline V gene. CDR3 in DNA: TGTGCCTGTGACACCGTAGAGGTTTCTGGGGGCCATTCCTGGGACACCCGACAGATGTTTTTC. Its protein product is CACDTVEVSGGHSWDTRQMFF.

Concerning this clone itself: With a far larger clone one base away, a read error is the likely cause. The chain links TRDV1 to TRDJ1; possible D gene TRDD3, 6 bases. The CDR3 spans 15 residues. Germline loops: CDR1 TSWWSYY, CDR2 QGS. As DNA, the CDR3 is TGTGCTCTTGGGGAGTGGGGGTCCAACACCGCTAAACTCATCTTT. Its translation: CALGEWGSNTAKLIF.